These 9 T cell receptor beta chains share one sample of origin, sequenced in a study of cytomegalovirus exposure and HLA in healthy donors. The study ran its PCR with 60 Vbeta and 13 Jbeta primers. The table came from immunoSEQ multiplex PCR; TCRdb's copy has only in-frame clones and leaves some out. The sample yields 110,000 to 150,000 clones, more than 8% seen once. Sample: PBMCs. These receptor sequences come from a man over 45 in good health and CMV-seronegative.

This clone was picked up one time. The chain has TRBV5-1 and TRBJ1-2, with a possible D match to TRBD1 (6 bases). CDR3 length: 15 amino acids. The V end was cut by 2 bases, the J end by 6 bases, with 17 bases between. The germline gives CDR1 SGHRS, CDR2 YFSETQ. This chain's CDR3 is CASSFNLRGANGYTF. Here the CDR3 DNA reads TGCGCCAGCAGCTTCAACCTCAGGGGCGCTAATGGCTACACCTTC.

This rearrangement joins TRBV5-4 to TRBJ2-2; 8 nucleotides line up with TRBD1. Trimming removed 1 base from V and 4 bases from J; junction bases left unmatched: 3. Germline CDR1 reads SGHNT; CDR2 reads YYREEE (reference sequence). The CDR3 sequence is 15 residues long. CDR3 DNA: TGTGCCAGCAGCTTGCCTACAGGGGGCACCGGGGAGCTGTTTTTT. This translates into CASSLPTGGTGELFF.

This chain connects TRBV30 to TRBJ1-2, with 9 bases fitting TRBD1. This CDR3 comprises 13 residues. The germline V gene encodes CDR1 GTSNPN and CDR2 SVGIG (reference sequence). V shed 2 bases, J shed 4 bases, and the junction held 2 bases outside the gene matches. The CDR3 spells CAWSWGQGYGYTF. CDR3 sequence (DNA): TGTGCCTGGAGTTGGGGACAGGGCTATGGCTACACCTTC.

The chain carries TRBV5-4 and TRBJ2-1; D might be TRBD1 (5 bases). Trimming pared 3 bases from V and 8 bases from J, leaving 9 bases between. From germline, CDR1 is SGHNT and CDR2 YYREEE (reference sequence). The length of the CDR3 is 12 residues. In nucleotides, the CDR3 is TGTGCCAGCAGCTGGGGCGCCGATGAGCAGTTCTTC. It encodes CASSWGADEQFF.

This chain links TRBV5-8 with TRBJ1-2, with 7 bases aligning to TRBD1. V trimming: 6 bases; J trimming: 4 bases; junction bases outside the gene matches: 6. This CDR3 comprises 13 residues. Germline V gene lookup returns CDR1 SGHTS and CDR2 YDEGEE. The CDR3 nucleotides read TGTGCCAGCATCCACCGACAGGGCTATGGCTACACCTTC. It yields the protein CASIHRQGYGYTF. The entire variable domain, with the rest obtained from reference TRBV5-8 and TRBJ1-2, is as follows: EAGVTQSPTHLIKTRGQQATLRCSPISGHTSVYWYQQALGLGLQFLLWYDEGEERNRGNFPPRFSGRQFPNYSSELNVNALELEDSALYLCASIHRQGYGYTFGSGTRLTVV.

Only a few counts were recorded for this clone. The rearrangement uses TRBV28 and TRBJ1-1; 7 bases agree with TRBD1. Germline CDR1 is MDHEN and CDR2 is SYDVKM. V dropped 1 base and J dropped 0; count of bases not matched to a gene: 2. The CDR3 length is 15 residues. CDR3 in DNA: TGTGCCAGCAGTTTATCCGGGACAGTGAACACTGAAGCTTTCTTT. Protein sequence: CASSLSGTVNTEAFF.

This clone appeared a few times. V gene TRBV7-9 combines with J gene TRBJ2-3; D unresolved. V gave up 4 bases and J gave up 4 bases, with 6 bases separating them. Germline values: CDR1 SEHNR, CDR2 FQNEAQ (reference sequence). The CDR3 has 12 amino acids. The CDR3 here is CASSSLADTQYF. CDR3 DNA: TGTGCCAGCAGCTCCTTAGCAGATACGCAGTATTTT.

In its sample, this clone was seen a few times. The chain combines TRBV18 with TRBJ2-5; TRBD1 aligns across 7 bases. V trimming: 5 bases; J trimming: 5 bases; junction bases outside the gene matches: 5. Germline CDR1 is KGHSH and CDR2 is LQKENI. The CDR3 extends over 13 amino acids. CDR3 in DNA: TGTGCCAGCTCATCAACAGGGGTGGAGACCCAGTACTTC. It codes for CASSSTGVETQYF. The full variable domain, with the rest looked up from reference TRBV18 and TRBJ2-5, is NAGVMQNPRHLVRRRGQEARLRCSPMKGHSHVYWYRQLPEEGLKFMVYLQKENIIDESGMPKERFSAEFPKEGPSILRIQQVVRGDSAAYFCASSSTGVETQYFGPGTRLLVL.

A few counts support this clone. The chain combines TRBV19 with TRBJ1-5, with D unclear. The V gene's germline CDR1 is LNHDA and CDR2 SQIVND (reference sequence). The CDR3 is made up of 14 amino acids. Trimming shortened V by 5 bases and J by 5 bases, and 13 bases separated the two germline ends. The CDR3 sequence: CASSSPGAYQPQHF. DNA for the CDR3: TGTGCCAGTAGTTCACCCGGAGCCTATCAGCCCCAGCATTTT.